These 25 T cell receptor beta chains were sequenced from one sample in a study of T cell responses to AZD1222 COVID-19 vaccine. Method: immunoSEQ multiplex PCR; TCRdb's copy keeps in-frame clones and lacks some. The data hold roughly 270,000 clones, with approximately 94% observed a single time. The sequencing used peripheral blood, collected 28 days after the second AZD1222 dose. These receptor sequences come from an adult who received the AZD1222 COVID-19 vaccine.

The chain combines TRBV7-2 with TRBJ1-1; 7 nucleotides line up with TRBD1. The V segment lost 4 bases and the J segment 4 bases; nucleotides outside the gene matches: 3. CDR1 and CDR2 from the germline V gene are SGHTA and FQGNSA. The CDR3 runs 13 residues. CDR3 residues: CASSSGQRTEAFF. CDR3 in DNA: TGTGCCAGCAGCTCGGGACAGCGCACTGAAGCTTTCTTT.

The chain links TRBV20-1 to TRBJ2-1; 8 bases fit TRBD1. V was pared by 5 bases and J by 12 bases, with 6 bases of the junction left unmatched. The CDR3 is made up of 11 amino acids. From germline, CDR1 is DFQATT and CDR2 SNEGSKA (reference sequence). The CDR3 DNA reads as TGCAGTGCTGGGACAGGCGCTTGGCAGTTCTTC. It specifies CSAGTGAWQFF.

The sample holds a few counts of this clone. The rearrangement links TRBV2 to TRBJ2-7, with 9 bases that match TRBD1. Germline CDR1 and CDR2: SNHLY and FYNNEI. V shed 7 bases and J 3 bases; nucleotides not matched to a gene: 4. The CDR3 extends over 13 amino acids. The DNA of the CDR3 is TGTGCCAGCATTACAGGGGGCGGCTACGAGCAGTACTTC. Translating gives CASITGGGYEQYF. Using reference TRBV2 and TRBJ2-7 for the parts outside the CDR3, the full variable domain is EPEVTQTPSHQVTQMGQEVILRCVPISNHLYFYWYRQILGQKVEFLVSFYNNEISEKSEIFDDQFSVERPDGSNFTLKIRSTKLEDSAMYFCASITGGGYEQYFGPGTRLTVT.

This chain links TRBV12-3 or TRBV12-4 with TRBJ2-1; TRBD1 matches 8 bases. Losses at the gene ends were 7 bases for V and 7 bases for J; bases not matched to a gene: 6. The CDR3 sequence is 13 residues long. The CDR3 is CASKNDRGNEQFF. The DNA for the CDR3 is TGTGCCAGCAAAAACGACAGGGGAAATGAGCAGTTCTTC.

The chain employs TRBV30 and TRBJ1-1, with a weak D call TRBD1 (6 bases). V lost 1 base, J lost 5 bases, and 14 bases lay in between. The CDR3 contains 14 residues. Germline assignment: CDR1 GTSNPN and CDR2 SVGIG (reference sequence). Here the CDR3 reads CAWSDKTRGTEAFF. The CDR3 nucleotides are TGTGCCTGGAGTGACAAGACTAGGGGGACTGAAGCTTTCTTT.

V usage is TRBV4-3 and J usage is TRBJ2-2; tentatively, D is TRBD1 (5 bases). V was clipped by 4 bases and J by 3 bases, with 9 bases between them. The CDR3 sequence is 14 residues long. The germline V gene has CDR1 LGHNA and CDR2 YSLEER. CDR3 DNA sequence: TGCGCCAGCAGCCGGGGCCCGGACACCGGGGAGCTGTTTTTT. Translation: CASSRGPDTGELFF.

This clone was seen once. Within the sample, other DNA sequences also encode this same CDR3. This sequence joins TRBV5-1 and TRBJ2-1; perhaps TRBD2 as D (5 bases). Germline CDR1 and CDR2: SGHRS and YFSETQ. The germline V and J ends were trimmed by 1 base and 3 bases, with 11 bases remaining between them. The CDR3 totals 15 residues. The CDR3 reads CASSLSLAGYNEQFF. The CDR3 DNA follows: TGCGCCAGCAGCTTGAGTCTAGCCGGCTACAATGAGCAGTTCTTC. Using reference TRBV5-1 and TRBJ2-1 for the parts outside the CDR3, the full variable domain is KAGVTQTPRYLIKTRGQQVTLSCSPISGHRSVSWYQQTPGQGLQFLFEYFSETQRNKGNFPGRFSGRQFSNSRSEMNVSTLELGDSALYLCASSLSLAGYNEQFFGPGTRLTVL.

The chain uses TRBV27 and TRBJ1-4; D perhaps matches TRBD1 (6 bases). The CDR3 has 14 residues. From germline, CDR1 is MNHEY and CDR2 SMNVEV (reference sequence). The germline V and J ends were trimmed by 3 bases and 6 bases, with 11 bases remaining between them. The CDR3 spells CASSFAGADEKLFF. The DNA of the CDR3 is TGTGCCAGCAGTTTTGCGGGGGCGGATGAAAAACTGTTTTTT. Drawing the rest from reference TRBV27 and TRBJ1-4, the complete variable domain is EAQVTQNPRYLITVTGKKLTVTCSQNMNHEYMSWYRQDPGLGLRQIYYSMNVEVTDKGDVPEGYKVSRKEKRNFPLILESPSPNQTSLYFCASSFAGADEKLFFGSGTQLSVL.

The V gene is TRBV2, the J gene TRBJ2-7; tentatively, D is TRBD1 (5 bases). V gave up 5 bases and J gave up 2 bases, with 13 bases separating them. Germline values: CDR1 SNHLY, CDR2 FYNNEI. The CDR3 runs 14 residues. This chain's CDR3 is CASSHRQSPYEQYF. As DNA, the CDR3 is TGTGCCAGCAGTCACAGACAGTCGCCCTACGAGCAGTACTTC. The full variable domain, with the rest looked up from reference TRBV2 and TRBJ2-7, is EPEVTQTPSHQVTQMGQEVILRCVPISNHLYFYWYRQILGQKVEFLVSFYNNEISEKSEIFDDQFSVERPDGSNFTLKIRSTKLEDSAMYFCASSHRQSPYEQYFGPGTRLTVT.

The rearrangement uses TRBV25-1 and TRBJ1-2, with D unclear. The CDR3 loop spans 15 amino acids. Germline CDR1 reads MGHDK; CDR2 reads SYGVNS. Trimming left V 2 bases short and J 6 bases short, with 16 bases between. The CDR3 DNA sequence: TGTGCCAGCAGTGAACGTCACCCGGGGTGGGATGGCTACACCTTC. Encoded protein: CASSERHPGWDGYTF.

The chain uses TRBV18 and TRBJ2-1; D not certain. Germline V lookup: CDR1 KGHSH, CDR2 LQKENI. V lost 3 bases to trimming and J lost 8 bases, with 11 bases between them. The CDR3 covers 13 residues. Here the CDR3 DNA reads TGTGCCAGCTCACCCATCGAGGAACATGAGCAGTTCTTC. As protein: CASSPIEEHEQFF.

J is TRBJ1-2 and V is TRBV2, with D perhaps matching TRBD1 (5 bases). Between the trimmed V and J ends, which lost 7 bases and 4 bases, there was a span of 10 bases. The CDR3 length is 12 residues. Looked up from germline, CDR1 is SNHLY and CDR2 is FYNNEI. CDR3 DNA sequence: TGTGCCAGCAACCGGGGGAGCTATGGCTACACCTTC. It is translated as CASNRGSYGYTF.

This clone appeared a single time. V gene TRBV5-1 combines with J gene TRBJ2-1; TRBD1 is a possible D gene (5 bases). Germline CDR1 and CDR2: SGHRS and YFSETQ. CDR3 length equals 16 residues. V lost 0 bases and J lost 0, with 10 bases in between. The CDR3 nucleotides are TGCGCCAGCAGCTTGGGGACATCTAGCTCCTACAATGAGCAGTTCTTC. The encoded protein is CASSLGTSSSYNEQFF. Full variable domain (missing parts from reference TRBV5-1 and TRBJ2-1): KAGVTQTPRYLIKTRGQQVTLSCSPISGHRSVSWYQQTPGQGLQFLFEYFSETQRNKGNFPGRFSGRQFSNSRSEMNVSTLELGDSALYLCASSLGTSSSYNEQFFGPGTRLTVL.

V usage is TRBV6-5 and J usage is TRBJ1-1; D is perhaps TRBD1 (5 bases). Trimming removed 7 bases at V and 1 base at J, with 16 bases between. Germline V gene lookup returns CDR1 MNHEY and CDR2 SVGAGI. The CDR3 covers 15 residues. CDR3 in DNA: TGTGCCAGCACCTCCCCCAGGGAGGGGAACACTGAAGCTTTCTTT. Its translation: CASTSPREGNTEAFF.

This clone was seen once. CDR3 sequence (DNA): TGCGCCAGCAGCTTCCGGGACATATATGGCTACACCTTC. This codes for CASSFRDIYGYTF. V is TRBV5-1 and J is TRBJ1-2; TRBD1 might be the D (6 bases). The CDR3 consists of 13 residues. Trimming removed 2 bases from V and 5 bases from J, with 10 bases in between. Germline CDR1 reads SGHRS; CDR2 reads YFSETQ.

This clone was recorded once. The V call is TRBV27, the J call TRBJ2-5; 7 bases are shared with TRBD2. V gave up 5 bases and J gave up 0 bases; unmatched junction bases: 9. The CDR3 extends over 16 amino acids. CDR1 and CDR2 (germline): MNHEY, SMNVEV (reference sequence). The CDR3 region is CASSRTSGANQETQYF. In nucleotides, the CDR3 is TGTGCCAGCAGTCGAACGAGCGGGGCGAACCAAGAGACCCAGTACTTC.

The rearrangement uses TRBV4-1 and TRBJ1-2; D unclear. The CDR3 length is 14 residues. The germline V gene encodes CDR1 MGHRA and CDR2 YSYEKL. V shed 4 bases and J shed 4 bases, with 13 bases lying between them. CDR3 loop: CASSPLGGIYGYTF. The CDR3 DNA reads as TGCGCCAGCAGCCCCTTAGGCGGAATCTATGGCTACACCTTC.

The J gene is TRBJ2-1, the V gene TRBV25-1; 16 bases map to TRBD2. Trimming cost V 5 bases and J 10 bases; bases outside gene matches: 8. Germline assignment: CDR1 MGHDK and CDR2 SYGVNS. The CDR3 runs to 16 residues. Here the CDR3 DNA reads TGTGCCAGCAGTAAGGGACTAGCGGGGGGGGTTCGGGAGCAGTTCTTC. Its translation: CASSKGLAGGVREQFF.

This clone occurred once. The genes are TRBV14 and TRBJ1-3; D might be TRBD1 (5 bases). Germline lookup yields CDR1 SGHDN and CDR2 FVKESK. The length of the CDR3 is 14 residues. Deletions cut 0 bases from V and 2 bases from J, with 5 bases between. DNA for the CDR3: TGTGCCAGCAGCCAAGAGACAGCTGGAAACACCATATATTTT. Amino acid sequence: CASSQETAGNTIYF.

This clone came up a few times. The sample holds other DNA sequences that translate to the same CDR3. The gene calls are TRBV7-2 and TRBJ2-7; TRBD2 matches 7 bases. CDR1 and CDR2 (germline): SGHTA, FQGNSA. The length of the CDR3 is 14 residues. V shed 0 bases, J shed 2 bases, and the junction held 1 base outside the gene matches. In nucleotides, the CDR3 is TGTGCCAGCAGCTTAGCGGGAGGGCCCTACGAGCAGTACTTC. Translated, it gives CASSLAGGPYEQYF.

The V gene is TRBV7-2, the J gene TRBJ1-5; TRBD1 matches 7 bases. From germline, CDR1 is SGHTA and CDR2 FQGNSA. V shed 3 bases, J shed 2 bases, and the junction held 7 bases outside the gene matches. CDR3 size: 16 residues. CDR3 nucleotide sequence: TGTGCCAGCAGCTTGGGCCGACAGGGCGGCAATCAGCCCCAGCATTTT. Translation gives CASSLGRQGGNQPQHF. The whole variable domain, filled in from reference TRBV7-2 and TRBJ1-5, reads GAGVSQSPSNKVTEKGKDVELRCDPISGHTALYWYRQSLGQGLEFLIYFQGNSAPDKSGLPSDRFSAERTGGSVSTLTIQRTQQEDSAVYLCASSLGRQGGNQPQHFGDGTRLSIL.

The chain combines TRBV2 with TRBJ1-5; D not certain. Germline V CDR1 and CDR2: SNHLY, FYNNEI. CDR3 length: 13 residues. Deletions cut 6 bases from V and 4 bases from J, with 10 bases between. The CDR3 reads CASSLTKNQPQHF. The DNA for the CDR3 is TGTGCCAGCAGCCTAACTAAGAATCAGCCCCAGCATTTT.

This sequence joins TRBV5-5 and TRBJ2-3; D is ambiguous. CDR1 and CDR2 from the germline V gene are SGHKS and YYEKEE (reference sequence). The CDR3 is made up of 11 amino acids. The V and J ends lost 0 bases and 5 bases respectively, with 1 base between them. The CDR3 nucleotides read TGTGCCAGCAGCTTGGAAGATACGCAGTATTTT. This gives the protein CASSLEDTQYF.

The genes are TRBV3-1 (or the pseudogene TRBV3-2) and TRBJ2-1; D unclear. The V end was cut by 4 bases, the J end by 4 bases, with 14 bases between. This CDR3 spans 15 amino acids. Per germline, CDR1 LGHDT and CDR2 YNNKEL (reference sequence). This CDR3 reads CASSPDRMGYNEQFF. CDR3 sequence (DNA): TGTGCCAGCAGCCCGGACCGAATGGGGTACAATGAGCAGTTCTTC.

This clone was seen a handful of times. This chain's CDR3 is CASSKASGRLNYGYTF. The CDR3 DNA reads TGTGCCAGCAGTAAGGCCTCGGGACGCCTGAACTATGGCTACACCTTC. This chain links TRBV28 with TRBJ1-2; possibly TRBD1 for D (5 bases). Germline CDR1 MDHEN, CDR2 SYDVKM. This CDR3 has 16 residues. V was shortened by 5 bases and J by 2 bases, with 18 bases between the two germline ends.